Each of the 6 T cell receptor beta chains below was sequenced from the same sample in a study of human T cells and chemical hapten exposure (dated by TCRdb to the early 2020s). Library preparation used RACE. Sequencer: NextSeq 500. TCRdb took the public reads, trimmed them with fastp at Q25, ran MiXCR for clone calling and kept in-frame beta chains. Merged by CDR3 protein, the rows form single entries marked with the most common genes and DNA. Across this sample there are 150,000 to 200,000 distinct CDR3 sequences, with around 15% seen only once. The ten largest make up around 1.7% of the sample. This specimen's time point label, per the study, means: patch test 1, 2 weeks after DPC sensitization. Interpreted using the paper, the treatment or condition label stands for: therapeutic diphenylcyclopropenone sensitization with weekly scalp DPC. Material: whole blood, obtained in connection with sensitization to the hapten diphenylcyclopropenone (DPC). The source is a woman aged 25 to 39 with alopecia areata. Some clones in this sample may be carry-over from other donors' samples.

This chain uses TRBV6-1 with TRBJ2-7, with 8 bases matching TRBD1. J lost 6 bases, V lost 0 bases, and 10 bases had no gene match. The germline V gene has CDR1 MNHNS and CDR2 SASEGT. The CDR3 covers 16 residues. CDR3 sequence reads: CASSEATTGGGGEQYF. DNA for the CDR3: TGTGCCAGCAGTGAAGCAACCACAGGGGGAGGTGGCGAGCAGTACTTC.

The chain links TRBV7-3 to TRBJ2-5; TRBD2 aligns across 7 bases. V was pared by 2 bases and J by 5 bases, with 2 bases of the junction left unmatched. The CDR3 consists of 13 residues. The germline V gene encodes CDR1 SGHTA and CDR2 FQGTGA. DNA of the CDR3: TGTGCCAGCAGCTTAGTACTAGCGGAGACCCAGTACTTC. Its protein is CASSLVLAETQYF.

The chain couples TRBV11-2 to TRBJ1-1; D call uncertain. V was trimmed by 5 bases and J by 1 base, leaving 8 bases between them. Germline V CDR1 and CDR2: SGHAT, FQNNGV. The length of the CDR3 is 13 residues. CDR3 amino acids: CASSRATNTEAFF. In DNA, the CDR3 is TGTGCCAGCAGCCGGGCCACGAACACTGAAGCTTTCTTT.

This chain links TRBV3-1 with TRBJ2-7; 11 nucleotides line up with TRBD2. V was pared by 1 base and J by 9 bases, with 11 bases of the junction left unmatched. The CDR3 length is 16 residues. CDR1 and CDR2 from the germline V gene are LGHDT and YNNKEL (reference sequence). CDR3 in DNA: TGTGCCAGCAGCCAAGCCCCGGGACTAGCGGTTGTGGTGCAGTACTTC. Translating gives CASSQAPGLAVVVQYF.

This clonotype showed up many times. The J gene is TRBJ1-5, the V gene TRBV9; tentative D call: TRBD1 (6 bases). Germline CDR1 SGDLS, CDR2 YYNGEE. V was trimmed by 4 bases and J by 4 bases, leaving 15 bases between them. This CDR3 has 15 residues. CDR3 loop: CASSRSGGRNQPQHF. For the CDR3, the DNA is TGTGCCAGCAGCCGATCGGGGGGCCGGAATCAGCCCCAGCATTTT.

The sample holds many counts of this clonotype. This chain connects TRBV28 to TRBJ1-2; D call uncertain. Deletions cut 3 bases from V and 4 bases from J, with 6 bases between. The CDR3 runs to 12 residues. Germline V gene lookup returns CDR1 MDHEN and CDR2 SYDVKM. DNA of the CDR3: TGTGCCAGCAGTTTGCAGCTCTATGGCTACACCTTC. Translated: CASSLQLYGYTF.